This T cell receptor beta chain was captured in a study of T cells in narcolepsy. Findings and limits, study-wide: Autoreactive clonotypes reportedly recurred in blood of same and different patients, not controls.

On this clone: Its target is unknown.

TCRdb's copy holds only in-frame clones and misses some; the assay was immunoSEQ multiplex PCR. The repertoire holds 30,000 to 40,000 clones, with roughly nine tenths as singletons. The length of the CDR3 is 14 residues. With 5 bases removed from V and 8 bases from J, the gap between germline ends came to 17 bases. Germline CDR1 LNHDA, CDR2 SQIVND (reference sequence). J is TRBJ2-3 and V is TRBV19; D is unresolved. This clonotype was sampled from a human donor with narcolepsy. Sequencing was done on a sample of CD45RA- memory CD4+ T cells from PBMCs. The CDR3 region is CASSHGNTASTQYF. CDR3 in DNA: TGTGCCAGTAGTCACGGAAACACCGCTTCTACGCAGTATTTT.